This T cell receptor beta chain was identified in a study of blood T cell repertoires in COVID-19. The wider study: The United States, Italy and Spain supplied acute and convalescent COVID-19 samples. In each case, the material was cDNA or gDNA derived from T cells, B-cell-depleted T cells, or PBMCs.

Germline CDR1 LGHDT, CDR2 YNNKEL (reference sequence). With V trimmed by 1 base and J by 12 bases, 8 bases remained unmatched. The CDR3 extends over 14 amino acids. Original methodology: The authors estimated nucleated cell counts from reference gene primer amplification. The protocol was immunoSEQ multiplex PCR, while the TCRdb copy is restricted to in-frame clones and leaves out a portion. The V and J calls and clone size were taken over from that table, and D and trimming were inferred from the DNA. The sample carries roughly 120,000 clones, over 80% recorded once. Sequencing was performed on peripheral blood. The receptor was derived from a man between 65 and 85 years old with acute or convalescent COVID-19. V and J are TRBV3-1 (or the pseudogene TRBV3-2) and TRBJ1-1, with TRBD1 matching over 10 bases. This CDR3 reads CASSQVGDRGRTFF. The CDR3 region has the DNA TGTGCCAGCAGCCAAGTAGGGGACAGGGGAAGGACTTTCTTT.